Presented here are 26 T cell receptor beta chains from one specimen sequenced in a study of cytomegalovirus exposure and HLA in healthy donors. With 60 Vbeta and 13 Jbeta primers, the PCR was carried out. Here immunoSEQ multiplex PCR was the method, and the copy in TCRdb shows in-frame clones only, minus some. The data contain 95,000 to 100,000 clones, more than 60% of them singletons. The specimen sequenced was PBMCs. These receptors all stem from a man aged 60-69 years in good health and CMV-seropositive.

V is TRBV5-1 and J is TRBJ1-5, with no clear D. V lost 4 bases to trimming and J lost 5 bases, with 10 bases between them. The CDR3 extends over 13 amino acids. Germline CDR1 reads SGHRS; CDR2 reads YFSETQ. This CDR3 reads CASSTSGDQPQHF. CDR3 coding DNA: TGCGCCAGCAGCACCTCGGGAGATCAGCCCCAGCATTTT.

The chain employs TRBV18 and TRBJ1-1, with D perhaps TRBD1 (6 bases). CDR1 KGHSH and CDR2 LQKENI come from the germline V gene. The CDR3 consists of 16 residues. Trimming removed 5 bases at V and 4 bases at J, with 20 bases between. The CDR3, as DNA: TGTGCCAGCTCAGCCAAGCAGGGGCCCGAGGGCACTGAAGCTTTCTTT. Amino acids: CASSAKQGPEGTEAFF.

The chain combines TRBV4-3 with TRBJ2-1; the match to TRBD2 covers 11 bases. The length of the CDR3 is 15 residues. V lost 0 bases, J lost 5 bases, and 0 bases stayed unmatched. Germline CDR1 LGHNA, CDR2 YSLEER. The CDR3 region is CASSQEGLADNEQFF. CDR3 DNA sequence: TGCGCCAGCAGCCAAGAGGGACTAGCGGACAATGAGCAGTTCTTC.

J is TRBJ2-5 and V is TRBV15, with TRBD1 as a possible D gene (6 bases). The CDR3 is 13 residues long. In germline, CDR1 is LNHNV, CDR2 YYDKDF (reference sequence). Trimming shortened V by 1 base and J by 5 bases, and 8 bases separated the two germline ends. CDR3 nucleotide sequence: TGTGCCACCAGCAGAGCCCAGGGGGAGACCCAGTACTTC. Translation gives CATSRAQGETQYF.

The chain combines TRBV19 with TRBJ1-4; D unclear. Germline V gene data show CDR1 as LNHDA and CDR2 as SQIVND (reference sequence). Trimming shortened V by 5 bases and J by 4 bases, and 14 bases separated the two germline ends. This CDR3 comprises 15 residues. CDR3 loop: CASSPRVRVNEKLFF. CDR3 bases: TGTGCCAGTAGTCCCAGAGTGAGGGTTAATGAAAAACTGTTTTTT. Filled out from reference TRBV19 and TRBJ1-4, the complete variable domain reads DGGITQSPKYLFRKEGQNVTLSCEQNLNHDAMYWYRQDPGQGLRLIYYSQIVNDFQKGDIAEGYSVSREKKESFPLTVTSAQKNPTAFYLCASSPRVRVNEKLFFGSGTQLSVL.

The rearrangement links TRBV11-2 to TRBJ2-1; D ambiguous. Germline-derived CDR1 and CDR2 are SGHAT and FQNNGV. Trimming took off 2 bases at V and 7 bases at J, with 9 bases between the two ends. This CDR3 spans 13 amino acids. CDR3 sequence (DNA): TGTGCCAGCAGCTTACAGGTCTTAAATGAGCAGTTCTTC. Encoded protein: CASSLQVLNEQFF.

This chain uses TRBV2 with TRBJ1-1; D may be TRBD1 (6 bases). Trimming removed 4 bases at V and 5 bases at J, with 14 bases between. The CDR3 has 14 residues. Germline V gene sequence: CDR1 SNHLY, CDR2 FYNNEI. CDR3 coding DNA: TGTGCCAGCAGTGGGACCCCTGGACAGACTGAAGCTTTCTTT. This encodes CASSGTPGQTEAFF.

The chain couples TRBV9 to TRBJ2-3, with 8 bases fitting TRBD2. CDR3 size: 15 residues. Germline V gene sequence: CDR1 SGDLS, CDR2 YYNGEE. V lost 1 base and J lost 1; bases outside the gene matches: 2. In nucleotides, the CDR3 is TGTGCCAGCAGCGTATACGGGGGGGGCACAGATACGCAGTATTTT. It translates to CASSVYGGGTDTQYF.

The V call is TRBV7-9, the J call TRBJ1-4; weak D call: TRBD1 (6 bases). Germline values: CDR1 SEHNR, CDR2 FQNEAQ (reference sequence). V lost 0 bases to trimming and J lost 7 bases, with 15 bases between them. The CDR3 spans 16 residues. The CDR3 sequence: CASSLAPGGYGEKLFF. CDR3 nucleotides: TGTGCCAGCAGCTTAGCACCGGGGGGCTATGGTGAAAAACTGTTTTTT.

The chain uses TRBV6-1 and TRBJ2-7; TRBD1 matches 7 bases. The germline CDR1 and CDR2 sequences are MNHNS and SASEGT. Losses at the gene ends were 6 bases for V and 2 bases for J; bases not matched to a gene: 10. The CDR3 length is 15 residues. CDR3 in DNA: TGTGCCAGCAGCGACCGACAGGGCGACACCTACGAGCAGTACTTC. Amino acids: CASSDRQGDTYEQYF.

This clone has just a few counts. The chain employs TRBV11-1 and TRBJ2-1, with D uncertain. Trimming removed 2 bases at V and 5 bases at J, with 10 bases between. Per germline, CDR1 SGHAT and CDR2 FQDESV (reference sequence). The CDR3 contains 14 residues. CDR3 nucleotides: TGTGCCAGCAGCTTATATGGCCAGAACAATGAGCAGTTCTTC. Its translation is CASSLYGQNNEQFF.

The chain combines TRBV7-2 with TRBJ2-7, with 9 bases lining up with TRBD1. J was trimmed by 5 bases and V by 3 bases; bases with no gene match: 11. The CDR3 covers 16 residues. Germline V gene lookup returns CDR1 SGHTA and CDR2 FQGNSA. CDR3: CASSFNRDRVMNEQYF. The DNA for the CDR3 is TGTGCCAGCAGCTTTAACCGGGACAGGGTCATGAACGAGCAGTACTTC.

V gene TRBV14 combines with J gene TRBJ1-1, with 7 bases matching TRBD1. This CDR3 has 15 residues. Trimming removed 8 bases from V and 1 base from J; junction bases left unmatched: 10. Germline CDR1 reads SGHDN; CDR2 reads FVKESK. The CDR3 sequence is CASAENRGPNTEAFF. The CDR3 DNA follows: TGTGCCAGCGCGGAAAACAGGGGTCCGAACACTGAAGCTTTCTTT.

The DNA of the CDR3 is TGTGCCAGCAGCGTAGCTCGGGGGGCGGTAGAGACCCAGTACTTC. Protein: CASSVARGAVETQYF. The chain joins TRBV9 to TRBJ2-5; perhaps TRBD2 as D (7 bases). Germline V lookup: CDR1 SGDLS, CDR2 YYNGEE. The CDR3 has 15 amino acids. V shed 0 bases and J shed 4 bases, with 13 bases lying between them.

CDR3 sequence reads: CASSGPDSSYEQYF. The DNA of the CDR3 is TGTGCCAGCAGCGGACCGGACAGCTCCTACGAGCAGTACTTC. The V and J genes are TRBV9 and TRBJ2-7, with D perhaps TRBD1 (6 bases). This CDR3 has 14 residues. CDR1 SGDLS and CDR2 YYNGEE come from the germline V gene. Between the trimmed V and J ends, which lost 3 bases and 0 bases, there was a span of 10 bases.

The J gene is TRBJ2-1, the V gene TRBV6-5; the match to TRBD2 covers 8 bases. Germline V lookup: CDR1 MNHEY, CDR2 SVGAGI. The CDR3 is 15 residues long. The ends lost 6 bases at V and 5 bases at J; junction bases unmatched: 9. This CDR3 is CASSRGGPSNNEQFF. For the CDR3, the DNA is TGTGCCAGCAGCCGCGGGGGGCCCTCAAACAATGAGCAGTTCTTC.

The CDR3 DNA sequence: TGCGCCAGCAGCCTGGACAGTTCTAACTATGGCTACACCTTC. This gives the protein CASSLDSSNYGYTF. The V and J genes are TRBV4-1 and TRBJ1-2; TRBD1 might be the D (6 bases). V was shortened by 4 bases and J by 0 bases, with 9 bases between the two germline ends. The CDR3 has 14 amino acids. The germline gives CDR1 MGHRA, CDR2 YSYEKL.

The V call is TRBV7-9, the J call TRBJ2-7; 7 nucleotides match TRBD1. The ends lost 5 bases at V and 3 bases at J; junction bases unmatched: 10. CDR3 length equals 15 residues. Per germline, CDR1 SEHNR and CDR2 FQNEAQ (reference sequence). Here the CDR3 reads CASSRDSLGDYEQYF. The CDR3 DNA follows: TGTGCCAGCAGCAGGGACAGTTTGGGAGACTACGAGCAGTACTTC.

V is TRBV6-5 and J is TRBJ1-2; 7 bases map to TRBD1. The V segment lost 2 bases and the J segment 4 bases; nucleotides outside the gene matches: 7. The length of the CDR3 is 15 residues. Germline-derived CDR1 and CDR2 are MNHEY and SVGAGI. In nucleotides, the CDR3 is TGTGCCAGCAGTTACCTCAGGGACAGCCCCTATGGCTACACCTTC. Protein: CASSYLRDSPYGYTF.

This chain uses TRBV27 with TRBJ1-1; D remains ambiguous. V was cut by 3 bases and J by 7 bases, with 15 bases left in between. Per the germline V gene, CDR1 is MNHEY and CDR2 is SMNVEV (reference sequence). The CDR3 has 14 residues. This CDR3 is CASSFGPGWSEAFF. The CDR3 region has the DNA TGTGCCAGCAGTTTTGGCCCTGGTTGGAGTGAAGCTTTCTTT.

This clone was observed a handful of times. The chain combines TRBV2 with TRBJ1-1, with D perhaps TRBD1 (5 bases). CDR1 and CDR2 from the germline V gene are SNHLY and FYNNEI. The CDR3 sequence is 14 residues long. Trimming shortened V by 7 bases and J by 4 bases, and 16 bases separated the two germline ends. The DNA of the CDR3 is TGTGCCAGCAAATTTAGCAGGGAGGGCACTGAAGCTTTCTTT. Its protein product is CASKFSREGTEAFF.

The genes are TRBV27 and TRBJ1-5; D is unclear. V lost 6 bases and J 5 bases, leaving 8 bases between the germline ends. Germline values: CDR1 MNHEY, CDR2 SMNVEV (reference sequence). The CDR3 sequence is 12 residues long. The CDR3 bases are TGTGCCAGCAGAGAAGGAGATCAGCCCCAGCATTTT. Its protein is CASREGDQPQHF.

This clone was seen only once. The J gene is TRBJ1-3, the V gene TRBV27; TRBD1 matches at 7 bases. V trimming: 4 bases; J trimming: 6 bases; junction bases outside the gene matches: 6. Germline V CDR1 and CDR2: MNHEY, SMNVEV (reference sequence). CDR3 length: 14 residues. The CDR3 coding sequence is TGTGCCAGCAGTTCCAGACAGGGTGCAAACACCATATATTTT. Translated, it gives CASSSRQGANTIYF.

This rearrangement joins TRBV12-5 to TRBJ2-7; D possibly corresponds to TRBD1 (6 bases). Germline-derived CDR1 and CDR2 are LGHNT and FRNRAP. This CDR3 region has 13 residues. V lost 1 base and J 3 bases, leaving 7 bases between the germline ends. CDR3 nucleotide sequence: TGTGCTAGTGGTTTGGCACAGGGCTACGAGCAGTACTTC. Translated: CASGLAQGYEQYF.

The chain employs TRBV4-2 and TRBJ1-2; D remains unclear. Trimming removed 0 bases from V and 3 bases from J, with 17 bases in between. This CDR3 has 17 amino acids. From germline, CDR1 is LGHNA and CDR2 YNFKEQ. The CDR3 loop is CASSQEGTHYGYYGYTF. DNA of the CDR3: TGTGCCAGCAGCCAAGAAGGTACACATTACGGGTACTATGGCTACACCTTC.

In this sample, this clone turned up a few times. V usage is TRBV10-2 and J usage is TRBJ1-4, with a possible D match to TRBD1 (6 bases). V lost 2 bases, J lost 8 bases, and 15 bases lay in between. This CDR3 region has 15 residues. CDR1 is WSHSY, CDR2 SAAADI, per germline. DNA of the CDR3: TGCGCCAGCAGTGAGCCCGGCAGGGGTAGGGAAAAACTGTTTTTT. It codes for CASSEPGRGREKLFF.